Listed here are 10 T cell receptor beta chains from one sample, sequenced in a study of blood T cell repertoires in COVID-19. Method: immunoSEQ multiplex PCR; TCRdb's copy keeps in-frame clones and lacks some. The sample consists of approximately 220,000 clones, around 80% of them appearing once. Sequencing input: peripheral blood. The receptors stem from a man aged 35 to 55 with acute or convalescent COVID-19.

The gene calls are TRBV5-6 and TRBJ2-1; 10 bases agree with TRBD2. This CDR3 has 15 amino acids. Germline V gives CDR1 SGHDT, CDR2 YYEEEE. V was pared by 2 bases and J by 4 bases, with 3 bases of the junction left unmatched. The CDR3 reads CASSLSGREYNEQFF. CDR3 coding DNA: TGTGCCAGCAGCTTAAGCGGGAGGGAGTACAATGAGCAGTTCTTC.

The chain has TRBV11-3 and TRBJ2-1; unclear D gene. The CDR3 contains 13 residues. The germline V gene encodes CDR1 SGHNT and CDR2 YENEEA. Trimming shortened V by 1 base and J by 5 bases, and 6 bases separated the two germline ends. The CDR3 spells CASSLGPNNEQFF. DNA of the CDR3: TGTGCCAGCAGCTTAGGCCCTAACAATGAGCAGTTCTTC.

CDR3 protein: CASSMSGSGAGELFF. CDR3 in DNA: TGTGCCAGCAGCATGAGCGGGAGCGGAGCCGGGGAGCTGTTTTTT. V and J are TRBV11-3 and TRBJ2-2; TRBD2 aligns across 8 bases. From germline, CDR1 is SGHNT and CDR2 YENEEA. The CDR3 spans 15 residues. Germline trimming cut 5 bases from V and 6 bases from J; bases unmatched to any gene: 8. Supplemented by reference TRBV11-3 and TRBJ2-2, the full variable domain reads EAGVVQSPRYKIIEKKQPVAFWCNPISGHNTLYWYLQNLGQGPELLIRYENEEAVDDSQLPKDRFSAERLKGVDSTLKIQPAELGDSAVYLCASSMSGSGAGELFFGEGSRLTVL.

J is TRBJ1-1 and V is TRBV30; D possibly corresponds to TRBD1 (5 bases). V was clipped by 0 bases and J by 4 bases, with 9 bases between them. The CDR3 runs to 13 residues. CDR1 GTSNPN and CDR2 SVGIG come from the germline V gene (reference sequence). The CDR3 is CAWSVRGTTEAFF. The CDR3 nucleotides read TGTGCCTGGAGTGTAAGGGGTACCACTGAAGCTTTCTTT.

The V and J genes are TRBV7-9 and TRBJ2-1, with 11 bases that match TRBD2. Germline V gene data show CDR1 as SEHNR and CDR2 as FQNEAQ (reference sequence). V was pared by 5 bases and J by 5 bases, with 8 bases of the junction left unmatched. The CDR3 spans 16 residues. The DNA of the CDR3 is TGTGCCAGCAGCCCCGGGGAACTAGCGGGAGACAATGAGCAGTTCTTC. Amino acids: CASSPGELAGDNEQFF. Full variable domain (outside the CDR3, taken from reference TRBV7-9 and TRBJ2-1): DTGVSQNPRHKITKRGQNVTFRCDPISEHNRLYWYRQTLGQGPEFLTYFQNEAQLEKSRLLSDRFSAERPKGSFSTLEIQRTEQGDSAMYLCASSPGELAGDNEQFFGPGTRLTVL.

The CDR3, as DNA: TGTGCCAGCAGCCTGAGACAGGGTGTATACGAGCAGTACTTC. Protein sequence: CASSLRQGVYEQYF. The V gene is TRBV5-6, the J gene TRBJ2-7; 7 bases agree with TRBD1. The CDR3 spans 14 residues. Germline V CDR1 and CDR2: SGHDT, YYEEEE. Trimming took 4 bases from V and 4 from J; bases not matched to a gene: 8.

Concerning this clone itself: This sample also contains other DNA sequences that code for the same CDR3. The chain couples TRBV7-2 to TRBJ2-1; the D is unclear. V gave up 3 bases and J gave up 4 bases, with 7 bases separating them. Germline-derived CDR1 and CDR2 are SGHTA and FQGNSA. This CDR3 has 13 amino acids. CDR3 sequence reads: CASSLAEYNEQFF. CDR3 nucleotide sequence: TGTGCCAGCAGCTTGGCGGAGTACAATGAGCAGTTCTTC.

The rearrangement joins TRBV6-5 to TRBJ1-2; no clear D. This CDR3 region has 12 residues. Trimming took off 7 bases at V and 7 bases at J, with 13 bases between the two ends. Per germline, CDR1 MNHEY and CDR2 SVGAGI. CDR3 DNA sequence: TGTGCCAGCAAACTGGGAGGTGGTGGCTACACCTTC. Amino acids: CASKLGGGGYTF.

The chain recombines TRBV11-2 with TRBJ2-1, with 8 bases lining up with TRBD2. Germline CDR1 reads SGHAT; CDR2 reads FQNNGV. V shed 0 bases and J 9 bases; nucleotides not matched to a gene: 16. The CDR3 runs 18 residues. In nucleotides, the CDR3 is TGTGCCAGCAGCTTAGATAATCGAGAGCGGGGGCCGCGGGCTGAGCAGTTCTTC. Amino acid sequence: CASSLDNRERGPRAEQFF.

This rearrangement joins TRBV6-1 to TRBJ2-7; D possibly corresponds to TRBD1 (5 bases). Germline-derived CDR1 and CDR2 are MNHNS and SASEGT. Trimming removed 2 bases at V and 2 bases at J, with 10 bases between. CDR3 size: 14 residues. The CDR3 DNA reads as TGTGCCAGCAGTGAATTTCAGGACACCTACGAGCAGTACTTC. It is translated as CASSEFQDTYEQYF.